The present entry profiles one TCR beta chain with its context. There are a few counts of this clone. Its antigen is currently not known. No base qualities exist here, and no much larger clone lies one base off it. This sample stems from a study of beta chain features in type 1 diabetes (dated by TCRdb to the late 2010s). With respect to the entire study: Mean age, gender distribution, total cell number and subset yield did not differ between patients and healthy donors. The study compared TCRB repertoires of sorted circulating CD4+ T cell subsets between recently diagnosed type 1 diabetes patients and matched healthy donors. A total of around 110,000,000 sorted cells were examined across all samples, and a strong correlation was observed between cell number per subset and RNA yield. Naive and central memory subsets were obtained from all 30 or so donors, but regulatory and stem cell-like memory subsets were isolated from only 8 patients and about eight healthy donors. Points the paper makes about the study in general: Type 1 diabetes patients showed a moderate but significant shortening of TCRB CDR3 length in all four CD4+ subsets. Fewer insertions and more nucleotide deletions at VDJ recombination sites were observed in patients with type 1 diabetes, implying thymic rearrangement abnormalities. Because small numbers of individuals were included in the HLA sub-analyses, any influence of HLA type on TCRB rearrangement was left unresolved. Shorter templates might be favored by PCR, yet because patient and control samples were amplified and corrected together, any such skew would affect both groups equally. Because cDNA rather than genomic DNA was sequenced, highly expressing activated cells could have been over-represented, although no difference in activation and CD3 levels was found between groups. Naive, central memory and regulatory TCRB repertoires appeared to be more similar among patients than among healthy donors.

Inclusive of the bounding cysteine and phenylalanine, the CDR3 is 15 residues long. The kept DNA is CDR3 alone, 45 bases in frame from the first base. The germline V gene gives CDR1 as SQVTM and CDR2 as ANQGSEA. The germline V end is reduced by 5 bases and the J end by 5 bases; junction bases left unmatched: 15. The entire amount of isolated RNA was reverse transcribed using the High Capacity cDNA Reverse Transcription Kit, so the sequenced TCRB transcripts were expressed ones. Deep immunoSEQ sequencing was applied to naive, central memory and regulatory T cell samples, giving an average of roughly 3.5 million total reads per sample. Sorted cells were lysed in RLT buffer, and RNA was extracted using DNase-treated RNeasy Micro or Mini kits according to cell number. To prevent cross-contamination, every cell subset was processed on its own, while patient and healthy donor samples were processed together. TCRB sequences were amplified from cDNA with the immunoSEQ multiplex PCR, producing 87-bp fragments spanning the CDR3 region. The amplicons were sequenced using the Illumina HiSeq platform. As for how the authors treated the data: PCR bias was computationally corrected using synthetic template baselines, reads within Hamming distance 2 were collapsed, and singletons that could not be merged were discarded. Reads were aligned to IMGT to assign V, D and J genes, CDR3 length, and insertions or deletions at six rearrangement sites. Clonotype counts were normalized to sorted cell number within each subset before computing true diversity and Gini coefficients with the tcR R package. The overlap coefficient, calculated on TCRB nucleotide sequences, was used to measure repertoire sharing. What TCRdb holds here is the immuneACCESS table cut down to in-frame rearrangements. Part of the clones is not present; checked against another copy, under half of the missing clones reflect an unresolved V gene, and the others are unexplained. The V and J calls and clone size come from that table; D and trimming were worked out from the DNA. The sample yields roughly 150,000 clones; 8.5% to 10% were counted once. Clones ranked in the top ten supply roughly 0.7% of the sample.

A single peripheral blood draw of approximately 0.11 L on average was collected from each donor into heparinised tubes. A BD FACSAria II was used to sort naive, central memory, regulatory and stem cell-like memory CD4+ T cells with a panel that included CD45RO, CCR7, CD25, CD127, CD95 and CD27. Every sorted population had a purity above 95%. PBMCs were separated immediately by Lymphoprep density gradient centrifugation and were stained directly, without being cultured. To minimize batch effects, samples were stained and sorted in pairs, one healthy donor with one patient per experiment. The specimen sequenced was central memory CD4+ T cells from blood. This TCR came from a woman between 25 and 40 years old with type 1 diabetes. Recombination linked TRBV29-1 to TRBJ2-7; TRBD1 matches 7 bases in the middle. The nucleotides are TGCAGCGTTTATAACCGACAGGGCCGGCATGACGAGCAGTACTTC. Translated, it reads CSVYNRQGRHDEQYF.